This TCR beta chain was recovered during a study of cytomegalovirus exposure and HLA in healthy donors. Germline CDR1 reads SGHAT; CDR2 reads FQNNGV. There are 15 residues in the CDR3. The ends were cut back, 5 bases at V and 3 bases at J, with 17 bases in the middle. This clone was seen just once. Clones were sequenced by immunoSEQ multiplex PCR, and TCRdb holds only the in-frame ones, with some missing. The sample carries roughly 130,000 clones, around nine tenths recorded once. This rearrangement joins TRBV11-2 to TRBJ2-7, with TRBD2 as a possible D gene (6 bases). The sample comprised PBMCs. This TCR derives from a man aged 30 to 39 in good health and CMV-seronegative. The CDR3 nucleotides are TGTGCCAGCAGCCCCCGGGGGATGGGCCACTACGAGCAGTACTTC. This gives the protein CASSPRGMGHYEQYF.